The 21 T cell receptor beta chains given below trace back to one sample, sequenced in a study of T cell clusters in autoimmune cytopenias. Multiplex touch-down PCR amplified TRB using TRB-A and TRB-B pools in one tube. TCRdb re-called the multiplex PCR reads and gives one entry per CDR3 protein, without DNA. This sample's table reports about 11,000 distinct CDR3 sequences. TRB amplification used around 270 ng of peripheral blood genomic DNA. The sample also formed part of further work on T cell repertoires in aging, cancer and after chemotherapy.

Sequenced sample: peripheral blood. The origin of the receptors is a human donor in good health.

The chain employs TRBV15 and TRBJ2-7; there is no DNA to check the TCRdb D call of TRBD1. CDR1 and CDR2 (germline): LNHNV, YYDKDF (reference sequence). The CDR3 extends over 13 amino acids. This chain's CDR3 is CATSRWTGDEQYF.

This clonotype ranks as medium-sized in terms of frequency. CDR3 amino acids: CASSPRSDRTYEQYF. The chain is built from TRBV11-3 and TRBJ2-7; TCRdb designates TRBD1, a call that cannot be tested without DNA. Germline loops: CDR1 SGHNT, CDR2 YENEEA. The CDR3 contains 15 residues.

This sequence joins TRBV5-5 and TRBJ2-3; TCRdb's D call, TRBD2, is unchecked because there is no DNA. There are 17 residues in the CDR3. The germline V gene encodes CDR1 SGHKS and CDR2 YYEKEE (reference sequence). The CDR3 spells CASSLARPGGPGDTQYF.

This chain joins TRBV19 and TRBJ2-6; TCRdb's D call, TRBD2, is unchecked because there is no DNA. Germline CDR1 and CDR2: LNHDA and SQIVND (reference sequence). The CDR3 consists of 19 residues. The CDR3 here is CASSMGGREFVSGANVLTF.

Judged by frequency, this clonotype is medium-sized. The chain joins TRBV29-1 to TRBJ2-1; TCRdb's D gene call, TRBD1, goes unchecked for lack of DNA. The CDR3 length is 12 residues. Germline V CDR1 and CDR2: SQVTM, ANQGSEA. The CDR3: CSVEVSGGSWFF.

This clonotype shows up as medium-sized by frequency. This rearrangement joins TRBV5-4 to TRBJ2-7; TCRdb's D call, TRBD1, is unchecked because there is no DNA. The CDR3 runs 15 residues. The germline gives CDR1 SGHNT, CDR2 YYREEE (reference sequence). CDR3 sequence: CASSLGQPVPYEQYF.

V usage is TRBV11-3 and J usage is TRBJ1-1; absent DNA, TCRdb's TRBD1 call cannot be checked. Germline assignment: CDR1 SGHNT and CDR2 YENEEA. This CDR3 contains 14 residues. CDR3 residues: CASSLEGDSTEAFF.

The rearrangement joins TRBV7-6 to TRBJ2-7. The CDR3 sequence is 13 residues long. Per germline, CDR1 SGHVS and CDR2 FNYEAQ. CDR3 protein: CASSLGRPNEQYF.

This chain joins TRBV15 and TRBJ2-7; the D gene TCRdb calls, TRBD2, cannot be checked with no DNA. CDR3 size: 16 residues. In germline, CDR1 is LNHNV, CDR2 YYDKDF (reference sequence). This CDR3 is CATSRDSGLAYYEQYF.

The V gene is TRBV27, the J gene TRBJ2-1; TCRdb's D call of TRBD1 is untestable without DNA. Germline CDR1 MNHEY, CDR2 SMNVEV (reference sequence). The CDR3 is made up of 14 amino acids. CDR3 protein: CASSRDSSYNEQFF.

The rearrangement links TRBV11-3 to TRBJ1-1. Germline-derived CDR1 and CDR2 are SGHNT and YENEEA. CDR3 size: 15 residues. This CDR3 is CASSLGRTRNTEAFF.

The rearrangement uses TRBV30 and TRBJ2-5; TCRdb designates TRBD2, a call that cannot be tested without DNA. Germline V gene sequence: CDR1 GTSNPN, CDR2 SVGIG (reference sequence). The CDR3 runs 15 residues. The chain's CDR3 is CAWSVLLAVRETQYF.

The genes are TRBV6-1 and TRBJ2-2; TCRdb's D call, TRBD1, is unchecked because there is no DNA. CDR1 is MNHNS and CDR2 is SASEGT in the germline V gene. The CDR3 totals 15 residues. The CDR3 region is CAITWTGGSGGELFF.

V and J are TRBV10-3 and TRBJ1-5. The germline V gene encodes CDR1 ENHRY and CDR2 SYGVKD. The CDR3 spans 12 residues. The CDR3 is CAISEPDQPQHF.

The chain combines TRBV5-4 with TRBJ2-1; no DNA is available, so the TRBD2 call from TCRdb remains unchecked. CDR3 size: 15 residues. Germline V gives CDR1 SGHNT, CDR2 YYREEE (reference sequence). CDR3: CASSFASGGANEQFF.

This clonotype ranks as medium-sized (0.01 to 0.1%) in terms of frequency. The chain joins TRBV29-1 to TRBJ2-5. The CDR3 totals 12 residues. Germline V gives CDR1 SQVTM, CDR2 ANQGSEA. CDR3: CSVVGILAAQYF. Filled out from reference TRBV29-1 and TRBJ2-5, the complete variable domain reads SAVISQKPSRDICQRGTSLTIQCQVDSQVTMMFWYRQQPGQSLTLIATANQGSEATYESGFVIDKFPISRPNLTFSTLTVSNMSPEDSSIYLCSVVGILAAQYFGPGTRLLVL.

The CDR3: CASSIDDRGYEQYF. The chain recombines TRBV19 with TRBJ2-7; TCRdb lists TRBD1, though no DNA is available to test this call. The germline gives CDR1 LNHDA, CDR2 SQIVND (reference sequence). CDR3 length: 14 residues. The full variable domain, in which reference TRBV19 and TRBJ2-7 provide the parts outside the CDR3, is DGGITQSPKYLFRKEGQNVTLSCEQNLNHDAMYWYRQDPGQGLRLIYYSQIVNDFQKGDIAEGYSVSREKKESFPLTVTSAQKNPTAFYLCASSIDDRGYEQYFGPGTRLTVT.

The chain combines TRBV6-1 with TRBJ1-6; TCRdb gives TRBD1 as the D gene, but with no DNA this cannot be confirmed. The CDR3 covers 17 residues. Germline loops: CDR1 MNHNS, CDR2 SASEGT. The CDR3 protein is CASSEHLGHVVGSPLHF.

This chain connects TRBV19 to TRBJ2-5; TCRdb designates TRBD1, a call that cannot be tested without DNA. This CDR3 comprises 13 residues. Germline V CDR1 and CDR2: LNHDA, SQIVND (reference sequence). The CDR3: CASSLHRAETQYF.

This sequence joins TRBV27 and TRBJ2-5; TCRdb calls TRBD2, which cannot be checked without DNA. Germline assignment: CDR1 MNHEY and CDR2 SMNVEV (reference sequence). This CDR3 region has 13 residues. CDR3 sequence: CASSFSLQETQYF.

The chain uses TRBV29-1 and TRBJ1-3; lacking DNA, the TRBD1 call made by TCRdb goes unchecked. This CDR3 has 18 residues. Germline CDR1 and CDR2: SQVTM and ANQGSEA. CDR3 residues: CSAPCRGQGTIRGNTIYF.